These 23 T cell receptor beta chains originate from one sample sequenced in a study of OX40 agonist ivuxolimab in advanced cancers. TCRdb's copy holds only in-frame clones and misses some; the assay was immunoSEQ multiplex PCR. The sample includes 75,000 to 95,000 clones, around 92% of them seen just once. Material: CD4+ or CD8+ T cells sorted from blood, obtained in a trial of the OX40 agonist ivuxolimab. Receptors originate from an adult with an advanced solid tumor such as melanoma, head and neck, liver or kidney cancer.

The J gene is TRBJ2-7, the V gene TRBV27, with TRBD1 identical over 7 bases. CDR1 is MNHEY and CDR2 is SMNVEV in the germline V gene (reference sequence). J gave up 3 bases and V 8 bases, and 7 bases lay outside the gene matches. CDR3 length: 13 amino acids. The CDR3 loop is CASGRQGSYEQYF. CDR3 coding DNA: TGTGCCAGCGGGAGACAGGGTAGCTACGAGCAGTACTTC.

The chain recombines TRBV5-4 with TRBJ2-7; 10 bases map to TRBD2. The CDR3 sequence is 15 residues long. Germline trimming cut 4 bases from V and 7 bases from J; bases unmatched to any gene: 11. Germline loops: CDR1 SGHNT, CDR2 YYREEE (reference sequence). This CDR3 is CASSPGSGGAGEQYF. For the CDR3, the DNA is TGTGCCAGCAGCCCAGGGAGCGGGGGGGCAGGGGAGCAGTACTTC.

The chain carries TRBV11-3 and TRBJ2-1; 13 positions agree with TRBD2. Per the germline V gene, CDR1 is SGHNT and CDR2 is YENEEA. V gave up 1 base and J gave up 7 bases; unmatched junction bases: 1. The CDR3 sequence is 15 residues long. CDR3 sequence: CASSLGLAGGNEQFF. CDR3 coding DNA: TGTGCCAGCAGCTTAGGACTAGCGGGAGGAAATGAGCAGTTCTTC.

The chain joins TRBV28 to TRBJ1-4, with D possibly matching TRBD1 (5 bases). The CDR3 is 14 residues long. The V gene's germline CDR1 is MDHEN and CDR2 SYDVKM. V dropped 7 bases and J dropped 7 bases, with 16 bases sitting between them. CDR3 amino acids: CASTQGGGGEKLFF. As DNA, the CDR3 is TGTGCCAGCACCCAAGGCGGGGGGGGTGAAAAACTGTTTTTT.

The chain joins TRBV18 to TRBJ2-7; D not certain. The germline V and J ends were trimmed by 1 base and 2 bases, with 12 bases remaining between them. The CDR3 is 15 amino acids. CDR1 and CDR2 from the germline V gene are KGHSH and LQKENI. CDR3 in amino acids: CASSPRGIPPYEQYF. In DNA form, the CDR3 reads TGTGCCAGCTCACCACGGGGAATCCCTCCCTACGAGCAGTACTTC.

This clone showed up just once. The chain uses TRBV27 and TRBJ2-4, with 8 bases matching TRBD1. The CDR3 loop spans 15 amino acids. Germline assignment: CDR1 MNHEY and CDR2 SMNVEV (reference sequence). With V trimmed by 3 bases and J by 0 bases, 1 base remained unmatched. DNA for the CDR3: TGTGCCAGCAGTTTCAGGGGGCTAGCCAAAAACATTCAGTACTTC. It encodes CASSFRGLAKNIQYF.

V and J are TRBV6-1 and TRBJ1-5; possible D gene TRBD1, 5 bases. CDR3 length: 12 residues. The germline V gene has CDR1 MNHNS and CDR2 SASEGT. Between the trimmed V and J ends, which lost 5 bases and 5 bases, there was a span of 7 bases. The CDR3 DNA is TGTGCCAGCAGTTCACAGGATCAGCCCCAGCATTTT. Translation gives CASSSQDQPQHF.

The chain combines TRBV11-3 with TRBJ2-7, with 10 bases lining up with TRBD1. Germline V gene sequence: CDR1 SGHNT, CDR2 YENEEA. V was clipped by 5 bases and J by 1 base; unmatched bases: 5. CDR3 length: 15 amino acids. The CDR3 spells CASSLGQGLSYEQYF. DNA of the CDR3: TGTGCCAGCAGCCTGGGACAGGGGTTGTCCTACGAGCAGTACTTC.

This chain links TRBV19 with TRBJ1-3, with a possible D match to TRBD1 (5 bases). Trimming pared 3 bases from V and 4 bases from J, leaving 10 bases between. There are 14 residues in the CDR3. Germline loops: CDR1 LNHDA, CDR2 SQIVND (reference sequence). DNA for the CDR3: TGTGCCAGTAGTATCGGGACGCTCGGAAACACCATATATTTT. Translated: CASSIGTLGNTIYF.

The chain links TRBV7-3 to TRBJ2-1, with 14 bases fitting TRBD2. V trimming: 5 bases; J trimming: 7 bases; junction bases outside the gene matches: 10. Germline V gene lookup returns CDR1 SGHTA and CDR2 FQGTGA. The CDR3 is 17 residues long. The CDR3: CASSPTGTSGSRNEQFF. DNA of the CDR3: TGTGCCAGCAGCCCTACAGGGACTAGCGGGAGTAGGAATGAGCAGTTCTTC.

This sequence joins TRBV5-4 and TRBJ2-7; no firm D call. The CDR3 sequence is 15 residues long. Looked up from germline, CDR1 is SGHNT and CDR2 is YYREEE (reference sequence). Trimming left V 4 bases short and J 2 bases short, with 16 bases between. The CDR3 DNA follows: TGTGCCAGCAGCCCCTCAGCCCGCCGGACCTACGAGCAGTACTTC. This encodes CASSPSARRTYEQYF.

V is TRBV7-9 and J is TRBJ2-7; D is possibly TRBD2 (7 bases). The CDR3 contains 13 residues. Per the germline V gene, CDR1 is SEHNR and CDR2 is FQNEAQ (reference sequence). With 0 bases removed from V and 6 bases from J, the gap between germline ends came to 9 bases. CDR3 region: CASSLAGGPEQYF. Here the CDR3 DNA reads TGTGCCAGCAGCTTAGCGGGGGGGCCCGAGCAGTACTTC.

J is TRBJ2-5 and V is TRBV29-1, with a possible D match to TRBD1 (6 bases). The CDR3 consists of 15 residues. Germline values: CDR1 SQVTM, CDR2 ANQGSEA. Trimming removed 6 bases from V and 9 bases from J, with 26 bases in between. The CDR3 loop is CSVPRTAVGKRAQYF. Here the CDR3 DNA reads TGCAGCGTACCTAGGACAGCCGTCGGTAAGAGGGCCCAGTACTTC. The full variable domain, completed using reference TRBV29-1 and TRBJ2-5, is SAVISQKPSRDICQRGTSLTIQCQVDSQVTMMFWYRQQPGQSLTLIATANQGSEATYESGFVIDKFPISRPNLTFSTLTVSNMSPEDSSIYLCSVPRTAVGKRAQYFGPGTRLLVL.

The chain joins TRBV7-2 to TRBJ2-3; 9 nucleotides match TRBD2. Trimming took 8 bases from V and 1 from J; bases not matched to a gene: 7. The CDR3 is 15 amino acids. Germline V CDR1 and CDR2: SGHTA, FQGNSA. The CDR3 DNA follows: TGTGCCAGCGCACCAGTAGCGGGGGGCACAGATACGCAGTATTTT. Its translation is CASAPVAGGTDTQYF.

This clone has only a few counts. The chain uses TRBV11-2 and TRBJ1-1, with 7 bases that match TRBD1. CDR3 size: 14 residues. J lost 0 bases, V lost 6 bases, and 4 bases had no gene match. Per the germline V gene, CDR1 is SGHAT and CDR2 is FQNNGV. CDR3 sequence (DNA): TGTGCCAGCAGACGACAGGGCTTGAACACTGAAGCTTTCTTT. This encodes CASRRQGLNTEAFF.

V usage is TRBV28 and J usage is TRBJ2-1, with TRBD2 identical over 10 bases. Germline trimming cut 2 bases from V and 7 bases from J; bases unmatched to any gene: 2. Germline CDR1 MDHEN, CDR2 SYDVKM. The CDR3 sequence is 14 residues long. DNA of the CDR3: TGTGCCAGCAGTTTACGAGCGGGAGGGAATGAGCAGTTCTTC. This gives the protein CASSLRAGGNEQFF.

V is TRBV6-1 and J is TRBJ2-7; D could derive from TRBD1 or TRBD2 (7 bases each). Germline V lookup: CDR1 MNHNS, CDR2 SASEGT. The CDR3 totals 14 residues. The V end lost 9 bases, the J end lost 5 bases, and 20 bases lay between the germline ends. CDR3 loop: CASDWGGTVNEQYF. The CDR3 DNA sequence: TGTGCCAGTGACTGGGGAGGGACAGTTAACGAGCAGTACTTC.

This clone was seen a single time. The chain recombines TRBV11-2 with TRBJ2-7, with 12 bases matching TRBD2. The CDR3 is made up of 15 amino acids. Looked up from germline, CDR1 is SGHAT and CDR2 is FQNNGV. J was trimmed by 2 bases and V by 1 base; bases with no gene match: 0. The DNA for the CDR3 is TGTGCCAGCAGCTTAGGACTAGCGGGGGCCTACGAGCAGTACTTC. Its protein product is CASSLGLAGAYEQYF.

The V gene is TRBV19, the J gene TRBJ1-1; no clear D gene. V shed 10 bases and J shed 4 bases, with 16 bases lying between them. The CDR3 runs to 13 residues. The germline gives CDR1 LNHDA, CDR2 SQIVND (reference sequence). This CDR3 reads CATQTGGITEAFF. The CDR3 DNA sequence: TGTGCCACCCAGACGGGCGGAATCACTGAAGCTTTCTTT. The full variable domain, completed using reference TRBV19 and TRBJ1-1, is DGGITQSPKYLFRKEGQNVTLSCEQNLNHDAMYWYRQDPGQGLRLIYYSQIVNDFQKGDIAEGYSVSREKKESFPLTVTSAQKNPTAFYLCATQTGGITEAFFGQGTRLTVV.

The genes are TRBV28 and TRBJ2-2, with 11 positions matching TRBD2. V was pared by 3 bases and J by 2 bases, with 20 bases of the junction left unmatched. This CDR3 is built from 22 residues. CDR1 MDHEN and CDR2 SYDVKM come from the germline V gene. The CDR3 DNA reads TGTGCCAGCAGTTTGGGGGGCTGGAGACTAGCGGGGATTGGATTAAACACCGGGGAGCTGTTTTTT. Translating it yields CASSLGGWRLAGIGLNTGELFF.

The V call is TRBV2, the J call TRBJ2-3, with 12 bases identical to TRBD2. This CDR3 spans 16 amino acids. CDR1 SNHLY and CDR2 FYNNEI come from the germline V gene. V was clipped by 6 bases and J by 0 bases; unmatched bases: 4. CDR3 amino acids: CASSAGTSGSTDTQYF. The CDR3 DNA sequence: TGTGCCAGCAGCGCCGGGACTAGCGGGAGCACAGATACGCAGTATTTT.

The chain couples TRBV30 to TRBJ1-1, with TRBD1 as a possible D gene (5 bases). Germline assignment: CDR1 GTSNPN and CDR2 SVGIG (reference sequence). The CDR3 is made up of 13 amino acids. The germline V and J ends were trimmed by 4 bases and 0 bases, with 9 bases remaining between them. The CDR3, as DNA: TGTGCCTGGAAGCGGGGGATGAACACTGAAGCTTTCTTT. Its protein product is CAWKRGMNTEAFF.

This chain joins TRBV14 and TRBJ2-3, with 11 bases identical to TRBD2. The CDR3 loop spans 16 amino acids. From germline, CDR1 is SGHDN and CDR2 FVKESK. V was clipped by 2 bases and J by 5 bases; unmatched bases: 6. The CDR3 sequence: CASSQNLAGGGDTQYF. CDR3 coding DNA: TGTGCCAGCAGCCAAAATCTAGCGGGAGGCGGAGATACGCAGTATTTT.